The 20 T cell receptor beta chains in this list originate from one sample, sequenced in a study of T cells in localized non-small cell lung cancer. Libraries were prepared by immunoSEQ multiplex PCR; TCRdb keeps only in-frame clonotypes and omits some of them. This repertoire shows fewer than 45,000 clones, about 86% found once; its top ten account for roughly 6.9%. The source material was peripheral blood, sampled before any cancer treatment. The receptors shown here come from a woman aged 18-55 years with stage III lung adenocarcinoma.

This chain joins TRBV7-9 and TRBJ2-7, with TRBD2 as a possible D gene (5 bases). Germline assignment: CDR1 SEHNR and CDR2 FQNEAQ (reference sequence). V dropped 4 bases and J dropped 7 bases, with 17 bases sitting between them. This CDR3 comprises 14 residues. This chain's CDR3 is CASSSGSWGWEQYF. The CDR3 DNA follows: TGTGCCAGCAGCTCGGGATCCTGGGGATGGGAGCAGTACTTC.

The gene calls are TRBV28 and TRBJ1-1, with TRBD1 identical over 7 bases. The CDR3 consists of 14 residues. Germline lookup yields CDR1 MDHEN and CDR2 SYDVKM. Trimming at V came to 2 bases and at J to 7 bases, leaving 7 bases not matched to a gene. The CDR3 nucleotides are TGTGCCAGCAGTTTAAGAGGAGGGGGCGGTGAAGCTTTCTTT. Translated: CASSLRGGGGEAFF.

The J gene is TRBJ2-6, the V gene TRBV11-2; no reliable D call. The V end was cut by 6 bases, the J end by 2 bases, with 11 bases between. This CDR3 region has 15 residues. Germline CDR1 SGHAT, CDR2 FQNNGV. The CDR3 region is CASRQRVAGANVLTF. The CDR3 DNA reads TGTGCCAGCAGACAACGGGTGGCTGGGGCCAACGTCCTGACTTTC.

This clone was seen more than once but under ten times. This chain links TRBV13 with TRBJ2-5; no clear D gene. Trimming shortened V by 0 bases and J by 1 base, and 6 bases separated the two germline ends. CDR3 size: 14 residues. The germline V gene encodes CDR1 PRHDT and CDR2 FYEKMQ (reference sequence). This CDR3 reads CASSLGGGQETQYF. CDR3 nucleotides: TGTGCCAGCAGCTTAGGGGGCGGCCAAGAGACCCAGTACTTC. The full variable domain, its missing parts supplied by reference TRBV13 and TRBJ2-5, is AAGVIQSPRHLIKEKRETATLKCYPIPRHDTVYWYQQGPGQDPQFLISFYEKMQSDKGSIPDRFSAQQFSDYHSELNMSSLELGDSALYFCASSLGGGQETQYFGPGTRLLVL.

The J gene is TRBJ2-1, the V gene TRBV11-1; D is possibly TRBD2 (6 bases). The germline gives CDR1 SGHAT, CDR2 FQDESV (reference sequence). V shed 2 bases and J shed 7 bases, with 18 bases lying between them. The CDR3 is made up of 16 amino acids. The CDR3 sequence is CASSLLLGLGGNEQFF. As DNA, the CDR3 is TGTGCCAGCAGCTTACTGCTGGGTTTGGGGGGAAATGAGCAGTTCTTC. Full variable domain (outside the CDR3, taken from reference TRBV11-1 and TRBJ2-1): EAEVAQSPRYKITEKSQAVAFWCDPISGHATLYWYRQILGQGPELLVQFQDESVVDDSQLPKDRFSAERLKGVDSTLKIQPAELGDSAMYLCASSLLLGLGGNEQFFGPGTRLTVL.

The chain links TRBV5-5 to TRBJ1-5; D may be TRBD1 (5 bases). Germline loops: CDR1 SGHKS, CDR2 YYEKEE (reference sequence). V dropped 4 bases and J dropped 11 bases, with 19 bases sitting between them. The CDR3 loop spans 14 amino acids. CDR3 loop: CASSPGGLVLTQHF. In DNA, the CDR3 is TGTGCCAGCAGCCCCGGGGGACTCGTTCTAACCCAGCATTTT.

The rearrangement links TRBV6-6 to TRBJ2-5; 7 bases align to TRBD1. Germline V gene data show CDR1 as MNHNY and CDR2 as SVGAGI (reference sequence). CDR3 length: 14 residues. The V segment lost 6 bases and the J segment 5 bases; nucleotides outside the gene matches: 9. CDR3 bases: TGTGCCAGCAGAAATGGACAGGAGAGGGAGACCCAGTACTTC. Translating gives CASRNGQERETQYF.

The chain carries TRBV25-1 and TRBJ2-1, with TRBD2 matching 8 bases. After removal of 11 bases from V and 9 bases from J, the junction contained 6 bases not matched to a gene. The CDR3 loop spans 11 amino acids. The germline V gene encodes CDR1 MGHDK and CDR2 SYGVNS. This CDR3 reads CASLSGGEQFF. The CDR3 DNA reads TGTGCCTCACTAAGCGGGGGTGAGCAGTTCTTC.

V is TRBV30 and J is TRBJ2-5, with 8 nucleotides matching TRBD1. The trim removed 0 bases at V and 7 bases at J, leaving 10 bases unmatched. This CDR3 has 15 amino acids. CDR1 is GTSNPN and CDR2 is SVGIG in the germline V gene (reference sequence). The DNA for the CDR3 is TGTGCCTGGAGTGTACAGGGCAGGGGGCCTGGGACCCAGTACTTC. The encoded protein is CAWSVQGRGPGTQYF.

The chain recombines TRBV29-1 with TRBJ1-2; 9 bases align to TRBD1. Germline CDR1 SQVTM, CDR2 ANQGSEA. J lost 8 bases, V lost 7 bases, and 14 bases had no gene match. The length of the CDR3 is 14 residues. This CDR3 is CSATSGTGNRGYTF. The CDR3, as DNA: TGCAGCGCAACTTCCGGGACAGGGAATCGAGGCTACACCTTC.

V usage is TRBV4-2 and J usage is TRBJ1-1, with TRBD1 as a possible D gene (6 bases). The CDR3 totals 15 residues. Germline V lookup: CDR1 LGHNA, CDR2 YNFKEQ. The V and J ends lost 2 bases and 4 bases respectively, with 14 bases between them. CDR3 nucleotide sequence: TGTGCCAGCAGCCAATCGGAACAGGGCGGCACTGAAGCTTTCTTT. Translation: CASSQSEQGGTEAFF.

The V gene is TRBV5-1, the J gene TRBJ2-5; the D gene could be TRBD1 or TRBD2 (5 bases each). Per the germline V gene, CDR1 is SGHRS and CDR2 is YFSETQ. This CDR3 has 14 residues. The V and J ends lost 3 bases and 2 bases respectively, with 11 bases between them. This CDR3 is CASSSPGRQETQYF. The DNA of the CDR3 is TGCGCCAGCAGCTCACCGGGACGGCAAGAGACCCAGTACTTC.

This chain uses TRBV30 with TRBJ1-2; possibly TRBD1 for D (6 bases). CDR1 is GTSNPN and CDR2 is SVGIG in the germline V gene (reference sequence). The CDR3 length is 13 residues. Between the trimmed V and J ends, which lost 2 bases and 5 bases, there was a span of 12 bases. CDR3 nucleotide sequence: TGTGCCTGGAGTAAGACAGGCGTTTATGGCTACACCTTC. Its translation: CAWSKTGVYGYTF. Full variable domain (rest looked up from reference TRBV30 and TRBJ1-2): SQTIHQWPATLVQPVGSPLSLECTVEGTSNPNLYWYRQAAGRGLQLLFYSVGIGQISSEVPQNLSASRPQDRQFILSSKKLLLSDSGFYLCAWSKTGVYGYTFGSGTRLTVV.

The gene calls are TRBV11-2 and TRBJ2-1, with TRBD1 matching over 8 bases. The CDR3 is 17 residues long. The trim removed 3 bases at V and 6 bases at J, leaving 13 bases unmatched. The V gene's germline CDR1 is SGHAT and CDR2 FQNNGV. Here the CDR3 reads CASSFFPVGQGANEQFF. The CDR3 nucleotides are TGTGCCAGCAGCTTTTTCCCGGTCGGACAGGGTGCCAATGAGCAGTTCTTC.

The V call is TRBV30, the J call TRBJ1-3, with D possibly matching TRBD1 (5 bases). This CDR3 contains 14 residues. V was shortened by 5 bases and J by 4 bases, with 15 bases between the two germline ends. CDR1 is GTSNPN and CDR2 is SVGIG in the germline V gene (reference sequence). Here the CDR3 reads CAWGARGEGNTIYF. CDR3 sequence (DNA): TGTGCCTGGGGGGCCCGGGGAGAGGGAAACACCATATATTTT.

This clone was seen a single time. The rearrangement links TRBV27 to TRBJ2-1; 7 nucleotides line up with TRBD2. The CDR3 length is 15 residues. The ends lost 5 bases at V and 4 bases at J; junction bases unmatched: 8. Germline lookup yields CDR1 MNHEY and CDR2 SMNVEV (reference sequence). This CDR3 reads CASSPLRGRYNEQFF. DNA of the CDR3: TGTGCCAGCAGTCCCCTGCGGGGGAGGTACAATGAGCAGTTCTTC.

The genes are TRBV9 and TRBJ1-4; D is undetermined. The V end lost 4 bases, the J end lost 5 bases, and 15 bases lay between the germline ends. This CDR3 spans 15 amino acids. The germline V gene has CDR1 SGDLS and CDR2 YYNGEE. Here the CDR3 reads CASSPEARINEKLFF. The CDR3 region has the DNA TGTGCCAGCAGCCCGGAGGCGCGGATCAATGAAAAACTGTTTTTT.

V is TRBV7-8 and J is TRBJ2-3; possibly TRBD2 for D (5 bases). The germline CDR1 and CDR2 sequences are SGHVS and FQNEAQ. V shed 5 bases and J shed 0 bases, with 9 bases lying between them. This CDR3 comprises 14 residues. The CDR3, as DNA: TGTGCCAGCAGCCTGGGAGATAGCACAGATACGCAGTATTTT. It is translated as CASSLGDSTDTQYF.

This clone has only one observation. The V gene is TRBV7-6, the J gene TRBJ1-5; 7 bases are shared with TRBD1. With V trimmed by 5 bases and J by 3 bases, 13 bases remained unmatched. CDR3 length equals 17 residues. In germline, CDR1 is SGHVS, CDR2 FNYEAQ. The CDR3 reads CASSKPTGPNDNQPQHF. The CDR3 DNA sequence: TGTGCCAGCAGCAAGCCGACAGGGCCTAACGACAATCAGCCCCAGCATTTT.

The chain links TRBV15 to TRBJ2-5, with D perhaps TRBD1 (5 bases). The CDR3 length is 15 residues. Germline-derived CDR1 and CDR2 are LNHNV and YYDKDF (reference sequence). Trimming took 0 bases from V and 3 from J, leaving 11 bases between them. CDR3 nucleotides: TGTGCCACCAGCAGAGATTTGGGGCTCGAAGAGACCCAGTACTTC. It specifies CATSRDLGLEETQYF.